This T cell receptor beta chain was identified in a study of T cell changes during pregnancy in multiple sclerosis. The V end was cut by 1 base, the J end by 5 bases, with 14 bases between. The CDR3 runs 15 residues. The germline gives CDR1 MRHNA, CDR2 SNTAGT. TCRdb keeps only in-frame clones here, not all; method: immunoSEQ multiplex PCR. The data show roughly 40,000 clones, with about 91% seen just once and around 1.8% held by the top ten. The gene calls are TRBV6-4 and TRBJ1-2, with D unclear. The sequencing here drew on CD4+ T cells from peripheral blood mononuclear cells, taken after pregnancy. This TCR came from a female donor in good health, enrolled as a control in a pregnancy study. As DNA, the CDR3 is TGTGCCAGCAGTGACTTAGTTTTAAAGGAGTATGGCTACACCTTC. Its protein product is CASSDLVLKEYGYTF.